A selection of T cell receptor beta chains follows, all from one sample in a study of OX40 agonist ivuxolimab in advanced cancers. The assay was immunoSEQ multiplex PCR, and TCRdb's table has in-frame clones only and misses some. This table holds about 62,000 clones, around 90% found once. The sequenced sample was CD4+ or CD8+ T cells sorted from blood, obtained in a trial of the OX40 agonist ivuxolimab. The receptors derive from an adult with an advanced solid tumor such as melanoma, head and neck, liver or kidney cancer. The CDR3 runs from the conserved cysteine through the conserved F or W. The D gene is left open where the match is weak. Size is stated for part of the rows, as once, few or many counts, or as a class when the clone is expanded.

d_call,clone_size,v_call,j_call,cdr3_aa,cdr3_nt
TRBD2,NA,TRBV7-9,TRBJ2-7,CASRSGTYSLEQYF,TGTGCCAGCAGGAGCGGGACTTACTCCCTGGAGCAGTACTTC
TRBD1,NA,TRBV5-6,TRBJ1-2,CASSLRGTGSNYGYTF,TGTGCCAGCAGCTTAAGGGGGACAGGGTCCAACTATGGCTACACCTTC
TRBD1,NA,TRBV18,TRBJ2-7,CASSPPAGQGNEQYF,TGTGCCAGCTCACCACCAGCGGGACAGGGCAACGAGCAGTACTTC
TRBD2,NA,TRBV20-1,TRBJ2-1,CSARGEGAQFF,TGCAGTGCTAGAGGGGAGGGAGCGCAGTTCTTC
NA,NA,TRBV11-3,TRBJ1-3,CASSLRQGNTIYF,TGTGCCAGCAGCTTAAGACAGGGAAACACCATATATTTT
NA,few,TRBV7-2,TRBJ1-6,CASSLAGGSPLHF,TGTGCCAGCAGCTTAGCCGGGGGTTCACCCCTCCACTTT
NA,NA,TRBV11-3,TRBJ1-1,CASSSVAQGEAFF,TGTGCCAGCAGCTCCGTCGCGCAGGGGGAAGCTTTCTTT
TRBD2,NA,TRBV11-2,TRBJ2-7,CASSPRGLQNGEQYF,TGTGCCAGCAGCCCCCGGGGACTACAAAATGGGGAGCAGTACTTC
NA,NA,TRBV28,TRBJ1-1,CASDLQGNTEAFF,TGTGCCAGTGATCTCCAGGGGAACACTGAAGCTTTCTTT
TRBD2,NA,TRBV7-1,TRBJ2-5,CASSSPSGGFVRTQYF,TGTGCCAGCAGCTCCCCTAGCGGGGGATTTGTTCGGACCCAGTACTTC
NA,NA,TRBV9,TRBJ1-1,CASSLQDVNTEAFF,TGTGCCAGCAGCTTACAGGATGTGAACACTGAAGCTTTCTTT
TRBD2,once,TRBV5-6,TRBJ2-3,CASSLPSGGIYTQYF,TGTGCCAGCAGCTTGCCTAGCGGGGGAATATATACGCAGTATTTT
TRBD1,NA,TRBV7-6,TRBJ2-3,CASSSGTGSTDTQYF,TGTGCCAGCAGCTCCGGGACAGGTAGCACAGATACGCAGTATTTT
NA,few,TRBV7-2,TRBJ2-1,CASSLGLPRGYEQFF,TGTGCCAGCAGCTTAGGGTTACCGAGGGGCTATGAGCAGTTCTTC
NA,NA,TRBV27,TRBJ1-4,CASSLRSGPNEKLFF,TGTGCCAGCAGTTTACGGTCAGGACCTAATGAAAAACTGTTTTTT
TRBD1,NA,TRBV19,TRBJ1-1,CASSAGTGLNTEAFF,TGTGCCAGTAGTGCCGGGACAGGTTTGAACACTGAAGCTTTCTTT
NA,NA,TRBV19,TRBJ1-5,CASSIARGQPQHF,TGTGCCAGTAGTATTGCCCGAGGGCAGCCCCAGCATTTT
NA,NA,TRBV25-1,TRBJ1-1,CASSVGTNTEAFF,TGTGCCAGCAGTGTCGGGACCAACACTGAAGCTTTCTTT
NA,NA,TRBV6-1,TRBJ1-5,CASSERGTDQPQHF,TGTGCCAGCAGTGAAAGGGGTACCGATCAGCCCCAGCATTTT
NA,few,TRBV7-9,TRBJ2-2,CASSPNGGYTGELFF,TGTGCCAGCAGTCCAAACGGAGGGTACACCGGGGAGCTGTTTTTT
TRBD2,NA,TRBV5-1,TRBJ2-3,CASSRGLAGGPGTDTQYF,TGCGCCAGCAGCAGAGGACTAGCGGGAGGGCCTGGCACAGATACGCAGTATTTT
NA,NA,TRBV6-5,TRBJ1-4,CASSRAPENEKLFF,TGTGCCAGCAGTCGGGCACCAGAAAATGAAAAACTGTTTTTT
NA,NA,TRBV7-9,TRBJ2-7,CASSLEGAIEQYF,TGTGCCAGCAGCTTAGAAGGGGCGATTGAGCAGTACTTC
NA,NA,TRBV25-1,TRBJ2-7,CASSVSTGQYF,TGTGCCAGCAGTGTCTCGACAGGACAGTACTTC
TRBD1,once,TRBV2,TRBJ2-1,CASSYLPEGQGVNEQFF,TGTGCCAGCAGTTACCTTCCTGAGGGACAGGGGGTCAATGAGCAGTTCTTC
TRBD1,NA,TRBV28,TRBJ2-5,CASSFTGGSETQYF,TGTGCCAGCAGTTTTACAGGGGGCTCAGAGACCCAGTACTTC
NA,NA,TRBV18,TRBJ1-1,CASSDRGGNTEAFF,TGTGCCAGCTCAGACCGTGGGGGGAACACTGAAGCTTTCTTT
NA,few,TRBV7-9,TRBJ2-1,CASSLNPYEQFF,TGTGCCAGCAGTTTAAATCCATATGAGCAGTTCTTC
NA,once,TRBV28,TRBJ1-3,CASGYSGGMGGNTIYF,TGTGCCAGCGGTTATTCGGGGGGCATGGGAGGAAACACCATATATTTT
NA,once,TRBV6-6,TRBJ2-5,CASVRGETQYF,TGTGCCAGCGTACGAGGGGAGACCCAGTACTTC
TRBD1,once,TRBV28,TRBJ1-5,CASSLLWTGGNQPQHF,TGTGCCAGCAGTTTATTGTGGACAGGTGGAAATCAGCCCCAGCATTTT
NA,NA,TRBV18,TRBJ2-1,CASSPPRGKEKDEQFF,TGTGCCAGCTCACCACCACGGGGAAAGGAAAAAGATGAGCAGTTCTTC
TRBD2,NA,TRBV5-1,TRBJ2-3,CASSYGLAGARTDTQYF,TGCGCCAGCAGTTACGGACTAGCGGGGGCTAGGACAGATACGCAGTATTTT
NA,NA,TRBV7-8,TRBJ2-1,CASTPGQGTYNEQFF,TGTGCCAGCACCCCAGGGCAGGGAACCTACAATGAGCAGTTCTTC
TRBD2,NA,TRBV9,TRBJ2-1,CASSVAMSGRADGEQFF,TGTGCCAGCAGCGTAGCTATGAGCGGGAGGGCGGATGGTGAGCAGTTCTTC
NA,NA,TRBV7-6,TRBJ1-4,CASSLEGLSGWQNEKLFF,TGTGCCAGCAGCTTAGAGGGGCTAAGTGGGTGGCAGAATGAAAAACTGTTTTTT
NA,NA,TRBV18,TRBJ1-1,CASSNPGTEAFF,TGTGCCAGCTCAAACCCGGGTACTGAAGCTTTCTTT
NA,NA,TRBV25-1,TRBJ1-1,CASSGTPNTEAFF,TGTGCCAGCAGTGGCACCCCGAACACTGAAGCTTTCTTT
TRBD1,NA,TRBV11-1,TRBJ2-5,CASSSSTGGLETQYF,TGTGCCAGCAGCTCTTCGACAGGGGGCTTGGAGACCCAGTACTTC
TRBD1,few,TRBV2,TRBJ2-5,CASSDTPGTGGKTQYF,TGTGCCAGCAGTGACACCCCCGGGACAGGGGGGAAGACCCAGTACTTC
TRBD2,NA,TRBV27,TRBJ2-2,CASSFRGGGDTGELFF,TGTGCCAGCAGTTTCCGCGGCGGGGGGGACACCGGGGAGCTGTTTTTT
NA,NA,TRBV5-1,TRBJ1-4,CASSKDSAEKLFF,TGCGCCAGCAGCAAGGACAGCGCCGAAAAACTGTTTTTT
TRBD1,NA,TRBV6-1,TRBJ1-5,CASIPGQGVPQHF,TGTGCCAGCATACCGGGACAGGGGGTGCCCCAGCATTTT
TRBD1,NA,TRBV28,TRBJ1-5,CASSLSGQGFPKYNQPQHF,TGTGCCAGCAGTTTATCGGGACAGGGTTTTCCTAAGTACAATCAGCCCCAGCATTTT
NA,NA,TRBV7-2,TRBJ1-4,CASSLEGLKNEKLFF,TGTGCCAGCAGCTTAGAGGGTTTAAAAAATGAAAAACTGTTTTTT
NA,NA,TRBV5-4,TRBJ2-7,CASSRSTEAQYF,TGTGCCAGCAGCCGAAGTACAGAGGCGCAGTACTTC
NA,NA,TRBV27,TRBJ1-5,CASSLLGFNQPQHF,TGTGCCAGCAGTTTGTTAGGGTTCAATCAGCCCCAGCATTTT
NA,NA,TRBV30,TRBJ1-1,CARAAGGNTEAFF,TGTGCCCGCGCGGCGGGGGGGAACACTGAAGCTTTCTTT
NA,NA,TRBV27,TRBJ1-1,CASSLYGPGDTEAFF,TGTGCCAGCAGTTTATACGGCCCAGGGGACACTGAAGCTTTCTTT
TRBD2,NA,TRBV7-2,TRBJ2-3,CASAQVAGSSDTQYF,TGTGCCAGCGCCCAGGTAGCGGGTTCCTCAGATACGCAGTATTTT
NA,NA,TRBV11-2,TRBJ1-1,CANSRGDLSNTEAFF,TGTGCCAACTCACGGGGCGATCTGTCGAACACTGAAGCTTTCTTT
TRBD1,NA,TRBV5-1,TRBJ2-7,CASSGGYEQYF,TGCGCCAGCTCAGGGGGCTACGAGCAGTACTTC